Listed here are 12 T cell receptor beta chains from one sample, sequenced in a study of blood T cell repertoires in COVID-19. The repertoire was sequenced with immunoSEQ multiplex PCR; TCRdb's copy has only in-frame clones and lacks some. The sample lists about 160,000 clones, around 92% occurring once. Sequencing used peripheral blood. Receptor source: a man aged 25-40 years with COVID-19, enrolled during active disease.

The gene calls are TRBV4-2 and TRBJ1-1; D not certain. CDR3 size: 16 residues. Trimming took 0 bases from V and 0 from J, leaving 11 bases between them. Germline V gene sequence: CDR1 LGHNA, CDR2 YNFKEQ. The CDR3 bases are TGTGCCAGCAGCCAAGATATGGCGGGGATGAACACTGAAGCTTTCTTT. Translated, it gives CASSQDMAGMNTEAFF.

This rearrangement joins TRBV18 to TRBJ2-2; TRBD1 is a possible D gene (9 bases). Trimming left V 6 bases short and J 7 bases short, with 24 bases between. The CDR3 consists of 17 residues. Germline CDR1 KGHSH, CDR2 LQKENI. The CDR3 is CASSNRGQETSVGELFF. CDR3 sequence (DNA): TGTGCCAGCTCCAACAGGGGGCAGGAGACTAGCGTCGGGGAGCTGTTTTTT.

The sample holds one count of this clone. J is TRBJ1-2 and V is TRBV6-6; TRBD1 is a possible D gene (6 bases). The V gene lost 10 bases and the J gene lost 8 bases, with 20 bases spanning the gap. CDR1 is MNHNY, CDR2 SVGAGI, per germline (reference sequence). CDR3 length equals 13 residues. CDR3 loop: CATMEPGDRGYTF. In DNA form, the CDR3 reads TGTGCCACCATGGAGCCAGGGGATCGGGGCTACACCTTC.

This clone was seen once. This chain uses TRBV3-1 (or the pseudogene TRBV3-2) with TRBJ2-3, with unresolved D. Trimming left V 0 bases short and J 5 bases short, with 9 bases between. Per the germline V gene, CDR1 is LGHDT and CDR2 is YNNKEL (reference sequence). The CDR3 loop spans 14 amino acids. CDR3 in DNA: TGTGCCAGCAGCCAAGACGAGGCTGGAGATACGCAGTATTTT. Its protein is CASSQDEAGDTQYF.

This chain links TRBV2 with TRBJ1-1, with TRBD1 matching over 12 bases. Germline values: CDR1 SNHLY, CDR2 FYNNEI. V lost 6 bases and J lost 3; bases outside the gene matches: 8. The CDR3 is 16 amino acids. The CDR3 DNA sequence: TGTGCCAGCAGGGACCGGGACAGGGGGCTTGACACTGAAGCTTTCTTT. Its translation: CASRDRDRGLDTEAFF.

This chain connects TRBV7-2 to TRBJ2-5, with D tentatively TRBD2 (7 bases). The CDR3 runs 12 residues. CDR1 and CDR2 (germline): SGHTA, FQGNSA. Trimming took 6 bases from V and 5 from J, leaving 10 bases between them. For the CDR3, the DNA is TGTGCCAGCAGGGGGGGGCAGGAGACCCAGTACTTC. Protein: CASRGGQETQYF. The full variable domain, with the rest looked up from reference TRBV7-2 and TRBJ2-5, is GAGVSQSPSNKVTEKGKDVELRCDPISGHTALYWYRQSLGQGLEFLIYFQGNSAPDKSGLPSDRFSAERTGGSVSTLTIQRTQQEDSAVYLCASRGGQETQYFGPGTRLLVL.

This chain uses TRBV29-1 with TRBJ1-1; 8 positions match TRBD1. The CDR3 is 13 residues long. Germline CDR1 is SQVTM and CDR2 is ANQGSEA. V was pared by 7 bases and J by 2 bases, with 6 bases of the junction left unmatched. CDR3 in amino acids: CSGWTGLNTEAFF. CDR3 in DNA: TGCAGCGGATGGACAGGGCTAAACACTGAAGCTTTCTTT. Full variable domain (remainder filled in from reference TRBV29-1 and TRBJ1-1): SAVISQKPSRDICQRGTSLTIQCQVDSQVTMMFWYRQQPGQSLTLIATANQGSEATYESGFVIDKFPISRPNLTFSTLTVSNMSPEDSSIYLCSGWTGLNTEAFFGQGTRLTVV.

The chain recombines TRBV3-1 (or the pseudogene TRBV3-2) with TRBJ2-1; possible D gene TRBD2, 6 bases. The V end was cut by 4 bases, the J end by 7 bases, with 17 bases between. CDR1 LGHDT and CDR2 YNNKEL come from the germline V gene (reference sequence). The CDR3 is made up of 15 amino acids. CDR3 bases: TGTGCCAGCAGCCGGTCGACGGGACTCGTAAATGAGCAGTTCTTC. Translating gives CASSRSTGLVNEQFF.

This clone is classed as medium-sized. This chain joins TRBV27 and TRBJ2-7; weak D call: TRBD2 (6 bases). Germline-derived CDR1 and CDR2 are MNHEY and SMNVEV (reference sequence). V lost 5 bases and J 5 bases, leaving 19 bases between the germline ends. The CDR3 is 15 amino acids. CDR3 sequence: CASSVRGGRGDEQYF. The CDR3 DNA follows: TGTGCCAGCAGTGTCCGGGGAGGCCGAGGAGACGAGCAGTACTTC.

This chain links TRBV6-5 with TRBJ2-3, with TRBD2 as a possible D gene (5 bases). The CDR3 runs 16 residues. Germline assignment: CDR1 MNHEY and CDR2 SVGAGI. Trimming shortened V by 0 bases and J by 1 base, and 11 bases separated the two germline ends. CDR3 in amino acids: CASSYSTSGGTDTQYF. Written as DNA, the CDR3 is TGTGCCAGCAGTTACTCGACCAGCGGAGGCACAGATACGCAGTATTTT.

V gene TRBV21-1 combines with J gene TRBJ2-2; the tabulated D call, TRBD2, remains unverified against the DNA. TRBV21-1 corresponds to a pseudogene. The CDR3 has 17 residues. This chain's CDR3 is CASSKLPRVINTGELFF. The CDR3 coding sequence is TGTGCCAGCAGCAAGCTTCCCCGCGTAATCAACACCGGGGAGCTGTTTTTT.

The CDR3 sequence is CASSASGVAKNIQYF. CDR3 nucleotide sequence: TGTGCCAGCAGCGCCTCAGGTGTAGCCAAAAACATTCAGTACTTC. This chain joins TRBV5-5 and TRBJ2-4; the D is unclear. V lost 4 bases, J lost 0 bases, and 11 bases lay in between. Germline V gene lookup returns CDR1 SGHKS and CDR2 YYEKEE (reference sequence). This CDR3 region has 15 residues.